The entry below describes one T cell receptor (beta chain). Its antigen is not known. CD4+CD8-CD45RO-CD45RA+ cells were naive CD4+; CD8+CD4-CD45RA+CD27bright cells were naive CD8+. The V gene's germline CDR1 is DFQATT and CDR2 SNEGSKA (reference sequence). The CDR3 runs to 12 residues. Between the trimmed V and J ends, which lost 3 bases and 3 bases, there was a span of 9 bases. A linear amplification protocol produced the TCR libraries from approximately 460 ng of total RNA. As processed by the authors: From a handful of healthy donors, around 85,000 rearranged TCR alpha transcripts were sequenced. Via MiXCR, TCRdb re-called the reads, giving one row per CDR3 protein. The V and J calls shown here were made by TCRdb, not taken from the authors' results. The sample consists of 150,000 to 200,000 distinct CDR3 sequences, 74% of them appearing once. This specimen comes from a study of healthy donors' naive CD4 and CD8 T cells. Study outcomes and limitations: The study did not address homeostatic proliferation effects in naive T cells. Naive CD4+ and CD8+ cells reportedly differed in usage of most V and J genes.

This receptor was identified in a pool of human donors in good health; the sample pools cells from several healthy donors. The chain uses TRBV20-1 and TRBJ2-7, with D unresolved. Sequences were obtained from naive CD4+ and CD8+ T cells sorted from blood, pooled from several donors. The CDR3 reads CSASRAYYEQYF. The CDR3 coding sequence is TGCAGTGCTAGTCGCGCTTACTACGAGCAGTACTTC.